These 32 T cell receptor beta chains were sequenced from one sample in a study of T-cell reconstitution after alpha-beta-depleted transplantation in children. A TCRbeta library incorporating unique molecular identifiers was prepared. TCRdb re-derived calls from the PCR reads in MiXCR, one entry per CDR3 protein. The sample holds around 600,000 distinct CDR3 sequences, more than 9% seen once. Here the sequenced sample was PBMCs from the stem cell graft donor, taken from the stem cell graft. These receptors all come from a human donor who donated a stem cell graft to a child with acute myeloid leukemia.

This chain uses TRBV12-3 or TRBV12-4 with TRBJ2-2; 10 positions agree with TRBD2. This CDR3 spans 18 amino acids. Trimming at V came to 2 bases and at J to 4 bases, leaving 10 bases not matched to a gene. The CDR3, as DNA: TGTGCCAGCAGTTTATACCGGCTAGCGGGAGAAGGCACCGGGGAGCTGTTTTTT. As protein: CASSLYRLAGEGTGELFF.

This clonotype was observed a handful of times. This chain links TRBV20-1 with TRBJ2-7; D call uncertain. V shed 4 bases and J shed 3 bases, with 10 bases lying between them. This CDR3 contains 12 residues. Germline values: CDR1 DFQATT, CDR2 SNEGSKA (reference sequence). For the CDR3, the DNA is TGCAGTGCTAAGATACCTGTCTACGAGCAGTACTTC. It is translated as CSAKIPVYEQYF.

The CDR3 sequence is CASSLEGARYGYTF. The CDR3 nucleotides read TGCGCCAGCAGCTTGGAGGGGGCTCGCTATGGCTACACCTTC. This sequence joins TRBV5-1 and TRBJ1-2, with 7 positions matching TRBD1. Trimming at V came to 0 bases and at J to 4 bases, leaving 3 bases not matched to a gene. The CDR3 contains 14 residues. The germline V gene has CDR1 SGHRS and CDR2 YFSETQ. The variable domain in full, with the rest retrieved from reference TRBV5-1 and TRBJ1-2, is KAGVTQTPRYLIKTRGQQVTLSCSPISGHRSVSWYQQTPGQGLQFLFEYFSETQRNKGNFPGRFSGRQFSNSRSEMNVSTLELGDSALYLCASSLEGARYGYTFGSGTRLTVV.

This clonotype was found a few times. The chain links TRBV7-2 to TRBJ2-7; D not certain. Germline V gene lookup returns CDR1 SGHTA and CDR2 FQGNSA. The CDR3 has 15 residues. V was pared by 5 bases and J by 6 bases, with 20 bases between. This CDR3 reads CASSPSGSQTGEQYF. The CDR3, as DNA: TGTGCCAGCAGCCCCAGTGGATCACAGACGGGCGAGCAGTACTTC.

The table lists this clonotype with many counts. The J gene is TRBJ2-7, the V gene TRBV27; D ambiguous. Germline CDR1 reads MNHEY; CDR2 reads SMNVEV (reference sequence). V shed 1 base and J shed 6 bases, with 7 bases lying between them. CDR3 size: 12 residues. The CDR3 DNA is TGTGCCAGCAGTTTATATTTCGGCGAGCAGTACTTC. It specifies CASSLYFGEQYF.

This clonotype was seen only a few times. The V call is TRBV12-3 or TRBV12-4, the J call TRBJ2-1, with TRBD2 matching 9 bases. Trimming cost V 6 bases and J 1 base; bases outside gene matches: 10. The CDR3 is 17 amino acids. DNA for the CDR3: TGTGCCAGCAGCCCTTCACTAGCGGGCGCTTCCTACAATGAGCAGTTCTTC. Protein: CASSPSLAGASYNEQFF.

This clonotype was picked up a small number of times. For the CDR3, the DNA is TGTGCCAGCAGTTCAGGGCGTAACACTGAAGCTTTCTTT. Protein sequence: CASSSGRNTEAFF. V and J are TRBV12-3 or TRBV12-4 and TRBJ1-1; weak D call: TRBD1 (5 bases). The CDR3 is 13 residues long. V shed 4 bases and J shed 2 bases, with 8 bases lying between them.

This clonotype was observed many times. The rearrangement links TRBV6-5 to TRBJ2-3; the D gene is possibly TRBD2 (5 bases). The CDR3 runs 13 residues. Germline assignment: CDR1 MNHEY and CDR2 SVGAGI. With 6 bases removed from V and 5 bases from J, the gap between germline ends came to 12 bases. The CDR3 region is CASRNGMEDTQYF. In nucleotides, the CDR3 is TGTGCCAGCAGAAACGGGATGGAAGATACGCAGTATTTT.

The chain combines TRBV10-3 with TRBJ2-7; the D gene is possibly TRBD2 (5 bases). This CDR3 has 15 residues. V was shortened by 6 bases and J by 4 bases, with 19 bases between the two germline ends. Germline CDR1 is ENHRY and CDR2 is SYGVKD. The CDR3 reads CAISPGLGPGYEQYF. The CDR3 DNA sequence: TGTGCCATCAGCCCCGGACTCGGGCCGGGGTACGAGCAGTACTTC.

This clonotype was detected ten times or more. This chain joins TRBV28 and TRBJ2-7; TRBD1 aligns across 8 bases. The ends lost 7 bases at V and 3 bases at J; junction bases unmatched: 8. This CDR3 has 14 amino acids. Germline V lookup: CDR1 MDHEN, CDR2 SYDVKM. The CDR3 region is CASKSGGKGYEQYF. CDR3 sequence (DNA): TGTGCCAGCAAATCAGGGGGCAAGGGCTACGAGCAGTACTTC.

The V and J genes are TRBV5-6 and TRBJ2-5; TRBD2 aligns across 9 bases. Unmatched junction bases numbered 10, after V lost 3 bases and J lost 4 bases. CDR3 length: 16 amino acids. Germline values: CDR1 SGHDT, CDR2 YYEEEE. CDR3 sequence: CASSYETSGIGETQYF. The CDR3 nucleotides are TGTGCCAGCAGCTACGAGACTAGCGGTATAGGAGAGACCCAGTACTTC.

The J gene is TRBJ2-7, the V gene TRBV20-1, with 7 bases identical to TRBD1. J gave up 0 bases and V 5 bases, and 7 bases lay outside the gene matches. This CDR3 is 14 amino acids long. CDR1 and CDR2 from the germline V gene are DFQATT and SNEGSKA (reference sequence). The CDR3 sequence: CSAPRGTVSYEQYF. CDR3 DNA sequence: TGCAGTGCTCCCAGGGGGACAGTCTCCTACGAGCAGTACTTC.

As to this clonotype: A much larger clone differs by one base, so this may be a read error. The chain couples TRBV29-1 to TRBJ2-7; D is undetermined. Germline V lookup: CDR1 SQVTM, CDR2 ANQGSEA. V lost 4 bases and J 0 bases, leaving 22 bases between the germline ends. The length of the CDR3 is 17 residues. The CDR3 loop is CSVAPFLGASSSYEQYF. CDR3 sequence (DNA): TGCAGCGTTGCTCCTTTTCTCGGAGCTTCAAGCTCCTACGAGCAGTACTTC.

The chain combines TRBV12-3 or TRBV12-4 with TRBJ2-1; 14 bases align to TRBD2. V shed 1 base and J 9 bases; nucleotides not matched to a gene: 11. The CDR3 extends over 18 amino acids. The DNA for the CDR3 is TGTGCCAGCAGTTTAGACAGACCGGGACTAGCGGGAGAAGGTGAGCAGTTCTTC. Translating gives CASSLDRPGLAGEGEQFF.

V usage is TRBV5-1 and J usage is TRBJ2-1, with 13 nucleotides matching TRBD2. The germline V gene has CDR1 SGHRS and CDR2 YFSETQ. The CDR3 contains 17 residues. J was trimmed by 3 bases and V by 0 bases; bases with no gene match: 3. CDR3: CASSLGLAGGDYNEQFF. Written as DNA, the CDR3 is TGCGCCAGCAGCTTGGGACTAGCGGGAGGCGACTACAATGAGCAGTTCTTC.

This clonotype was observed many times. The chain joins TRBV27 to TRBJ2-1; 10 bases agree with TRBD2. V gave up 5 bases and J gave up 6 bases; unmatched junction bases: 16. Germline assignment: CDR1 MNHEY and CDR2 SMNVEV (reference sequence). The CDR3 is 18 residues long. CDR3 residues: CASSPLGLAGAGGNEQFF. In DNA form, the CDR3 reads TGTGCCAGCAGTCCATTGGGGCTAGCGGGAGCAGGGGGCAATGAGCAGTTCTTC.

The chain recombines TRBV5-1 with TRBJ2-5, with 11 bases that match TRBD2. CDR3 length: 17 amino acids. The germline CDR1 and CDR2 sequences are SGHRS and YFSETQ. The ends lost 3 bases at V and 0 bases at J; junction bases unmatched: 7. In nucleotides, the CDR3 is TGCGCCAGCAGCTCAGGGACTAGCGGATTACACCAAGAGACCCAGTACTTC. Translation gives CASSSGTSGLHQETQYF.

This clonotype was seen a few times. The chain is built from TRBV5-1 and TRBJ2-7, with 7 positions matching TRBD1. The CDR3 consists of 16 residues. CDR1 SGHRS and CDR2 YFSETQ come from the germline V gene. The junction had 6 bases not matched to a gene; V was cut back by 0 bases and J by 0 bases. CDR3 region: CASSLGTGVSSYEQYF. The CDR3 DNA reads as TGCGCCAGCAGCTTGGGGACAGGCGTTAGCTCCTACGAGCAGTACTTC.

This clonotype came up many times. This sequence joins TRBV29-1 and TRBJ2-7, with 10 bases aligning to TRBD1. CDR3 size: 14 residues. Germline V gene lookup returns CDR1 SQVTM and CDR2 ANQGSEA. Trimming at V came to 2 bases and at J to 7 bases, leaving 8 bases not matched to a gene. CDR3 in amino acids: CSVESATGGREQYF. CDR3 DNA: TGCAGCGTTGAATCAGCGACAGGGGGCAGGGAGCAGTACTTC.

This clonotype came up many times. This sequence joins TRBV29-1 and TRBJ2-7; D gene unclear. The CDR3 has 13 residues. From germline, CDR1 is SQVTM and CDR2 ANQGSEA. V lost 4 bases to trimming and J lost 1 base, with 11 bases between them. The CDR3 DNA reads TGCAGCGTTGTTATGGCGGAATCCTACGAGCAGTACTTC. This sequence encodes CSVVMAESYEQYF.

In nucleotides, the CDR3 is TGTGCCAGCAGCTTAACAGGGGGAAATAGGGAGCAGTTCTTC. Translating gives CASSLTGGNREQFF. This chain links TRBV7-3 with TRBJ2-1, with D perhaps TRBD1 (6 bases). Deletions cut 0 bases from V and 10 bases from J, with 13 bases between. The CDR3 totals 14 residues. Germline V gives CDR1 SGHTA, CDR2 FQGTGA.

The chain uses TRBV6-1 and TRBJ1-1; D is perhaps TRBD1 (6 bases). The CDR3 runs to 14 residues. Trimming shortened V by 0 bases and J by 11 bases, and 16 bases separated the two germline ends. Germline V gene sequence: CDR1 MNHNS, CDR2 SASEGT. The DNA of the CDR3 is TGTGCCAGCAGTGAAGCGGGGAGACAGGCAGGTGCTTTCTTT. The encoded protein is CASSEAGRQAGAFF.

This clonotype was counted many times. The chain uses TRBV7-8 and TRBJ1-1, with 8 bases matching TRBD1. V was clipped by 5 bases and J by 4 bases; unmatched bases: 6. The CDR3 covers 14 residues. CDR1 SGHVS and CDR2 FQNEAQ come from the germline V gene. The CDR3 loop is CASSTNTGGTEAFF. The CDR3 bases are TGTGCCAGCAGCACAAACACAGGGGGCACTGAAGCTTTCTTT. The whole variable domain, filled in from reference TRBV7-8 and TRBJ1-1, reads GAGVSQSPRYKVAKRGQDVALRCDPISGHVSLFWYQQALGQGPEFLTYFQNEAQLDKSGLPSDRFFAERPEGSVSTLKIQRTQQEDSAVYLCASSTNTGGTEAFFGQGTRLTVV.

This clonotype was detected only a few times. The V and J genes are TRBV5-1 and TRBJ2-2; D is uncertain. The germline V gene encodes CDR1 SGHRS and CDR2 YFSETQ. The CDR3 covers 16 residues. The ends were cut back, 4 bases at V and 4 bases at J, with 17 bases in the middle. The CDR3 bases are TGCGCCAGCAGCCCACGACAAGGGTCATCCACCGGGGAGCTGTTTTTT. It yields the protein CASSPRQGSSTGELFF.

In this sample, this clonotype turned up a few times. V usage is TRBV6-1 and J usage is TRBJ2-2; 8 bases match TRBD2. V gave up 7 bases and J gave up 6 bases; unmatched junction bases: 10. CDR1 MNHNS and CDR2 SASEGT come from the germline V gene. The CDR3 has 15 amino acids. CDR3 region: CASTVVSGIAGELFF. CDR3 DNA: TGTGCCAGCACCGTTGTTAGCGGGATCGCCGGGGAGCTGTTTTTT.

This clonotype was detected ten times or more. The gene calls are TRBV28 and TRBJ2-1, with 10 bases that match TRBD1. V was pared by 6 bases and J by 6 bases, with 8 bases of the junction left unmatched. CDR1 is MDHEN and CDR2 is SYDVKM in the germline V gene. This CDR3 comprises 15 residues. CDR3 protein: CASRTDRGLANEQFF. The CDR3, as DNA: TGTGCCAGCAGAACAGACAGGGGGCTGGCCAATGAGCAGTTCTTC.

The chain joins TRBV7-9 to TRBJ2-4; no clear D gene. V dropped 5 bases and J dropped 0 bases, with 11 bases sitting between them. This CDR3 has 15 amino acids. From germline, CDR1 is SEHNR and CDR2 FQNEAQ (reference sequence). CDR3 DNA: TGTGCCAGCAGCCTCCTGATGGGAGCCAAAAACATTCAGTACTTC. It is translated as CASSLLMGAKNIQYF.

Details on this clonotype: Here the CDR3 omits its conserved ending phenylalanine or tryptophan, so a read error is the likely source. CDR3 sequence reads: CATSIGHQGTEAFC. The DNA of the CDR3 is TGTGCCACCAGTATCGGGCACCAAGGCACTGAAGCTTTCTGT. This sequence joins TRBV15 and TRBJ1-1; D gene uncertain. Germline loops: CDR1 LNHNV, CDR2 YYDKDF (reference sequence). This CDR3 has 14 amino acids. Trimming took off 6 bases at V and 4 bases at J, with 15 bases between the two ends.

This rearrangement joins TRBV3-1 to TRBJ2-7; TRBD1 matches 10 bases. The CDR3 has 16 residues. Germline lookup yields CDR1 LGHDT and CDR2 YNNKEL (reference sequence). With 2 bases clipped from V and 6 bases from J, the junction kept 10 bases outside the gene matches. The CDR3 protein is CASSQSSGTGVGEQYF. CDR3 nucleotides: TGTGCCAGCAGCCAATCCTCCGGGACAGGGGTCGGCGAGCAGTACTTC.

The rearrangement uses TRBV24-1 and TRBJ2-1, with 8 positions matching TRBD2. Germline lookup yields CDR1 KGHDR and CDR2 SFDVKD. V shed 2 bases, J shed 7 bases, and the junction held 6 bases outside the gene matches. The CDR3 length is 15 residues. CDR3 amino acids: CATSDWAGGRNEQFF. The CDR3 coding sequence is TGTGCCACCAGTGATTGGGCGGGAGGCAGGAATGAGCAGTTCTTC.

Many counts were recorded for this clonotype. This chain connects TRBV7-9 to TRBJ2-7, with a weak D call TRBD2 (5 bases). Trimming took off 0 bases at V and 6 bases at J, with 9 bases between the two ends. Germline loops: CDR1 SEHNR, CDR2 FQNEAQ (reference sequence). This CDR3 contains 13 residues. DNA for the CDR3: TGTGCCAGCAGCTTAGCCATAGGAGGCGAGCAGTACTTC. This sequence encodes CASSLAIGGEQYF. Drawing the rest from reference TRBV7-9 and TRBJ2-7, the complete variable domain is DTGVSQNPRHKITKRGQNVTFRCDPISEHNRLYWYRQTLGQGPEFLTYFQNEAQLEKSRLLSDRFSAERPKGSFSTLEIQRTEQGDSAMYLCASSLAIGGEQYFGPGTRLTVT.

There are a few counts of this clonotype. This sequence joins TRBV20-1 and TRBJ2-5; possibly TRBD1 for D (5 bases). Trimming stripped 3 bases from V and 2 bases from J, with 16 bases between. The length of the CDR3 is 15 residues. Germline assignment: CDR1 DFQATT and CDR2 SNEGSKA (reference sequence). CDR3 bases: TGCAGTGCTAGGGATAGCAGGGCCGGTCAAGAGACCCAGTACTTC. The encoded protein is CSARDSRAGQETQYF.